The 16 T cell receptor beta chains given below trace back to one sample, sequenced in a study of OX40 agonist ivuxolimab in advanced cancers. Measured with immunoSEQ multiplex PCR; TCRdb has only the in-frame clones, and not every one. Of some 90,000 clones listed, around 86% are singletons. Source: CD4+ or CD8+ T cells sorted from blood, taken in a trial of the OX40 agonist ivuxolimab. The receptors originated from an adult with an advanced solid tumor such as melanoma, head and neck, liver or kidney cancer.

This chain links TRBV6-5 with TRBJ1-5, with D unresolved. V was shortened by 10 bases and J by 0 bases, with 13 bases between the two germline ends. The CDR3 runs to 14 residues. Germline V lookup: CDR1 MNHEY, CDR2 SVGAGI. Here the CDR3 reads CATQDGISNQPQHF. The CDR3 DNA reads as TGTGCCACCCAGGACGGAATTAGCAATCAGCCCCAGCATTTT.

This clone was counted at least ten times. The chain couples TRBV30 to TRBJ1-2; no definite D call. The CDR3 is 12 residues long. Trimming took off 4 bases at V and 2 bases at J, with 8 bases between the two ends. The germline V gene has CDR1 GTSNPN and CDR2 SVGIG (reference sequence). CDR3 amino acids: CAWTSPNYGYTF. The CDR3 nucleotides are TGTGCCTGGACGTCCCCGAACTATGGCTACACCTTC. Complete variable domain (other parts from reference TRBV30 and TRBJ1-2): SQTIHQWPATLVQPVGSPLSLECTVEGTSNPNLYWYRQAAGRGLQLLFYSVGIGQISSEVPQNLSASRPQDRQFILSSKKLLLSDSGFYLCAWTSPNYGYTFGSGTRLTVV.

The rearrangement joins TRBV6-5 to TRBJ1-2; TRBD1 matches at 8 bases. V gave up 4 bases and J gave up 3 bases; unmatched junction bases: 1. CDR3 size: 13 residues. Germline V lookup: CDR1 MNHEY, CDR2 SVGAGI. CDR3 in amino acids: CASSLDRDYGYTF. The CDR3 nucleotides read TGTGCCAGCAGTTTGGACAGGGACTATGGCTACACCTTC.

The rearrangement joins TRBV30 to TRBJ1-1, with D maybe TRBD1 (6 bases). Per germline, CDR1 GTSNPN and CDR2 SVGIG (reference sequence). Trimming shortened V by 5 bases and J by 0 bases, and 13 bases separated the two germline ends. This CDR3 is built from 14 residues. The CDR3 loop reads CAWGRGRLNTEAFF. The DNA of the CDR3 is TGTGCCTGGGGGAGGGGGAGGTTGAACACTGAAGCTTTCTTT.

The gene calls are TRBV19 and TRBJ1-4; D perhaps matches TRBD1 (6 bases). There are 16 residues in the CDR3. Trimming took off 3 bases at V and 8 bases at J, with 19 bases between the two ends. Looked up from germline, CDR1 is LNHDA and CDR2 is SQIVND (reference sequence). CDR3 loop: CASSIFSRRGKEKLFF. CDR3 DNA: TGTGCCAGTAGTATTTTTTCCCGCAGGGGTAAAGAAAAACTGTTTTTT.

The chain couples TRBV7-6 to TRBJ1-4, with D possibly matching TRBD1 (5 bases). The CDR3 is 15 residues long. Per the germline V gene, CDR1 is SGHVS and CDR2 is FNYEAQ. The V end was cut by 1 base, the J end by 6 bases, with 12 bases between. CDR3 residues: CASSLGGRRDEKLFF. As DNA, the CDR3 is TGTGCCAGCAGCTTAGGGGGCAGGAGGGATGAAAAACTGTTTTTT.

The gene calls are TRBV19 and TRBJ2-1; TRBD2 aligns across 7 bases. Germline CDR1 and CDR2: LNHDA and SQIVND (reference sequence). There are 16 residues in the CDR3. Unmatched junction bases numbered 9, after V lost 6 bases and J lost 1 base. CDR3 DNA sequence: TGTGCCAGTAGACCCCCCCCTAGCGGATCCTACAATGAGCAGTTCTTC. It encodes CASRPPPSGSYNEQFF.

This clone was counted once. The chain is built from TRBV2 and TRBJ2-2; 8 nucleotides align to TRBD1. V shed 5 bases, J shed 6 bases, and the junction held 5 bases outside the gene matches. Germline V gives CDR1 SNHLY, CDR2 FYNNEI. This CDR3 spans 14 amino acids. DNA for the CDR3: TGTGCCAGCAGTTTAATACAGGGGGCCGGGGAGCTGTTTTTT. It translates to CASSLIQGAGELFF.

This clone occurred once. The CDR3 sequence is CASSFEETQYF. DNA for the CDR3: TGCGCCAGCAGCTTCGAAGAGACCCAGTACTTC. The chain couples TRBV5-1 to TRBJ2-5; D remains ambiguous. The germline V gene has CDR1 SGHRS and CDR2 YFSETQ. The CDR3 spans 11 residues. With 2 bases removed from V and 3 bases from J, the gap between germline ends came to 2 bases. Supplemented by reference TRBV5-1 and TRBJ2-5, the full variable domain reads KAGVTQTPRYLIKTRGQQVTLSCSPISGHRSVSWYQQTPGQGLQFLFEYFSETQRNKGNFPGRFSGRQFSNSRSEMNVSTLELGDSALYLCASSFEETQYFGPGTRLLVL.

The chain uses TRBV19 and TRBJ1-3; D is perhaps TRBD1 (6 bases). V was clipped by 5 bases and J by 5 bases, with 13 bases between them. There are 14 residues in the CDR3. The V gene's germline CDR1 is LNHDA and CDR2 SQIVND (reference sequence). In DNA, the CDR3 is TGTGCCAGTAGTGCGGACAGTAGGCGAAACACCATATATTTT. Its protein is CASSADSRRNTIYF. Together with reference TRBV19 and TRBJ1-3, the CDR3 gives the full variable domain: DGGITQSPKYLFRKEGQNVTLSCEQNLNHDAMYWYRQDPGQGLRLIYYSQIVNDFQKGDIAEGYSVSREKKESFPLTVTSAQKNPTAFYLCASSADSRRNTIYFGEGSWLTVV.

The rearrangement links TRBV4-3 to TRBJ2-3, with D possibly TRBD2 on 6 matching bases. The CDR3 has 14 amino acids. Trimming stripped 4 bases from V and 6 bases from J, with 14 bases between. Germline V gene data show CDR1 as LGHNA and CDR2 as YSLEER. This CDR3 is CASSPGLHSDTQYF. The CDR3 DNA follows: TGCGCCAGCAGCCCGGGACTCCATTCCGATACGCAGTATTTT.

The chain combines TRBV4-1 with TRBJ2-7, with 9 bases matching TRBD1. Germline V gene data show CDR1 as MGHRA and CDR2 as YSYEKL. There are 17 residues in the CDR3. J lost 7 bases, V lost 0 bases, and 13 bases had no gene match. The CDR3 nucleotides are TGCGCCAGCAGCCAAGATCAAGGGACAGGGTCGTACAGGGAGCAGTACTTC. As protein: CASSQDQGTGSYREQYF.

The chain couples TRBV18 to TRBJ1-1, with 8 bases identical to TRBD1. The V segment lost 5 bases and the J segment 1 base; nucleotides outside the gene matches: 6. There are 15 residues in the CDR3. Germline CDR1 KGHSH, CDR2 LQKENI. The CDR3 reads CASSTTGTGNTEAFF. CDR3 sequence (DNA): TGTGCCAGCTCAACCACGGGGACAGGGAACACTGAAGCTTTCTTT.

The chain carries TRBV6-6 and TRBJ1-2; TRBD1 aligns across 9 bases. CDR3 length: 15 amino acids. With V trimmed by 2 bases and J by 7 bases, 8 bases remained unmatched. The germline CDR1 and CDR2 sequences are MNHNY and SVGAGI (reference sequence). The DNA for the CDR3 is TGTGCCAGCAGTTACGGTGGGGGACAGGGTGGTGGCTACACCTTC. Its translation: CASSYGGGQGGGYTF.

The chain has TRBV7-2 and TRBJ2-7, with D possibly TRBD1 on 7 matching bases. V lost 4 bases and J lost 7, with 14 bases in between. Germline CDR1 SGHTA, CDR2 FQGNSA. CDR3 length equals 13 residues. The CDR3 protein is CASSSRGALEQYF. The CDR3 bases are TGTGCCAGCAGCTCCAGGGGGGCGCTTGAGCAGTACTTC.

This chain connects TRBV2 to TRBJ2-7; 7 bases agree with TRBD1. The CDR3 length is 15 residues. V dropped 3 bases and J dropped 5; count of bases not matched to a gene: 10. Germline lookup yields CDR1 SNHLY and CDR2 FYNNEI. The CDR3 spells CASSELGQPAHEQYF. The CDR3 DNA follows: TGTGCCAGCAGTGAGTTGGGACAGCCAGCCCACGAGCAGTACTTC.